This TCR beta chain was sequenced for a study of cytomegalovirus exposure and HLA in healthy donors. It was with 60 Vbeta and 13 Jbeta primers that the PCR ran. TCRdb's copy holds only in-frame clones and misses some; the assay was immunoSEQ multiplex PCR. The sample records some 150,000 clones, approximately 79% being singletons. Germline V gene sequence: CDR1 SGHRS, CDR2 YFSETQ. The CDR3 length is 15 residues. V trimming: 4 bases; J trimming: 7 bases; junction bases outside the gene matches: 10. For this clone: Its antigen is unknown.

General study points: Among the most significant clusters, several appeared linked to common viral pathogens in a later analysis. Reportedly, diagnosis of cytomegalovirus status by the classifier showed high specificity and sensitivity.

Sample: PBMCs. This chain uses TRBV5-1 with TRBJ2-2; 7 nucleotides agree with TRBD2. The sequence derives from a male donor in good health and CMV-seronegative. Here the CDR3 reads CASSLGTTYGGELFF. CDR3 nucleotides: TGCGCCAGCAGCCTGGGGACTACCTACGGCGGGGAGCTGTTTTTT.